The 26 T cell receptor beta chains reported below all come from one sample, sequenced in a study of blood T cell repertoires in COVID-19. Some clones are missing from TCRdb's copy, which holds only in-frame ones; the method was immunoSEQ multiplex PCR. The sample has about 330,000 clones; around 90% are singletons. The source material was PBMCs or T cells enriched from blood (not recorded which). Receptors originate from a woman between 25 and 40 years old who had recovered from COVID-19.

CDR3 coding DNA: TGTGCCAGCAGCTTAAGAGGCGTCAGATTTTACGAGCAGTACTTC. Translated: CASSLRGVRFYEQYF. This chain uses TRBV7-2 with TRBJ2-7; D is unresolved. Trimming took off 2 bases at V and 4 bases at J, with 15 bases between the two ends. This CDR3 has 15 residues. The germline V gene encodes CDR1 SGHTA and CDR2 FQGNSA. The variable domain in full, with the rest retrieved from reference TRBV7-2 and TRBJ2-7, is GAGVSQSPSNKVTEKGKDVELRCDPISGHTALYWYRQSLGQGLEFLIYFQGNSAPDKSGLPSDRFSAERTGGSVSTLTIQRTQQEDSAVYLCASSLRGVRFYEQYFGPGTRLTVT.

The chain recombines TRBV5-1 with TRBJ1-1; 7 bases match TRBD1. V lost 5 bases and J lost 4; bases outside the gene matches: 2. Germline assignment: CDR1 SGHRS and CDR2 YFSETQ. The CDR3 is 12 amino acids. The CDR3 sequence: CASRRDSTEAFF. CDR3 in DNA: TGCGCCAGCAGGCGGGACAGCACTGAAGCTTTCTTT.

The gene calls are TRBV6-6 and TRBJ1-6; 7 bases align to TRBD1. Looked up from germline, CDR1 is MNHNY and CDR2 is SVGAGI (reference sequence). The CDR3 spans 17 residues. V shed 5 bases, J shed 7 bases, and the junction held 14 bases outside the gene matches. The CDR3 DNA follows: TGTGCCAGCAGTCACAGCCTTTCCGGGACAGACAATTCACCCCTCCACTTT. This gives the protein CASSHSLSGTDNSPLHF.

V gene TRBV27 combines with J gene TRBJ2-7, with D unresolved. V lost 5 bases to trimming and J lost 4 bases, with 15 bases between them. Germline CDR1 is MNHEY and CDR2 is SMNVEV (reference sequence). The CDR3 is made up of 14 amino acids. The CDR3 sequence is CASSPQHTNYEQYF. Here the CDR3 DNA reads TGTGCCAGCAGTCCCCAGCACACTAATTACGAGCAGTACTTC.

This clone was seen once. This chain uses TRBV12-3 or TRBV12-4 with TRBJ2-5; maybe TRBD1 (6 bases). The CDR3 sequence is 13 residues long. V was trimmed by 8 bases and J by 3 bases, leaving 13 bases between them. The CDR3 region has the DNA TGTGCCAGCCAGAGGAGGACAGAAGAGACCCAGTACTTC. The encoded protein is CASQRRTEETQYF.

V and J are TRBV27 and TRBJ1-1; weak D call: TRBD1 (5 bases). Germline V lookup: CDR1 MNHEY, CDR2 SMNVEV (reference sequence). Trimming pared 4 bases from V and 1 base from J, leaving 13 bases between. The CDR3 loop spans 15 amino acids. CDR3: CASSSPQTANTEAFF. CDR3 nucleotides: TGTGCCAGCAGTTCCCCCCAGACAGCGAACACTGAAGCTTTCTTT.

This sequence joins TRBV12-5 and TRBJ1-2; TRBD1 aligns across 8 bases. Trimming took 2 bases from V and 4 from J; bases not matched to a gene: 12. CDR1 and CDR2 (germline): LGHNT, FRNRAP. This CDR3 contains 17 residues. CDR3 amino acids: CASGLKGQETIGYGYTF. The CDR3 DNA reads TGTGCTAGTGGTTTGAAGGGACAGGAAACTATAGGCTATGGCTACACCTTC.

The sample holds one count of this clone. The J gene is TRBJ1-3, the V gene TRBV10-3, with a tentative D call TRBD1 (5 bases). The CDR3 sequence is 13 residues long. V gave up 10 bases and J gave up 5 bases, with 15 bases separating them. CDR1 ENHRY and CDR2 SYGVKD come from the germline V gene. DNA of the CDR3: TGTGCCAGTCTGGGGACTATGAGAAACACCATATATTTT. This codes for CASLGTMRNTIYF.

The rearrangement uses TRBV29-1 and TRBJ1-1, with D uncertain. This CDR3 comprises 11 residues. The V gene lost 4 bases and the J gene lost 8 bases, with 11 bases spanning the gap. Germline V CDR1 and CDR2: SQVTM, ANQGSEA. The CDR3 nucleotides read TGCAGCGTTGGTGTCCAGAGGGAAGCTTTCTTT. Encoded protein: CSVGVQREAFF. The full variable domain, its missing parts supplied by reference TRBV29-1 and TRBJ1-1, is SAVISQKPSRDICQRGTSLTIQCQVDSQVTMMFWYRQQPGQSLTLIATANQGSEATYESGFVIDKFPISRPNLTFSTLTVSNMSPEDSSIYLCSVGVQREAFFGQGTRLTVV.

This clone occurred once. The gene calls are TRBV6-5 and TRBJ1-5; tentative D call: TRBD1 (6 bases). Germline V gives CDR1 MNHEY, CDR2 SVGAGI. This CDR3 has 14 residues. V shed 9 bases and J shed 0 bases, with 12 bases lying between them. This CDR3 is CASRTVFSNQPQHF. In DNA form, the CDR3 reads TGTGCCAGTAGGACAGTCTTTAGCAATCAGCCCCAGCATTTT.

Here the CDR3 reads CAWDGALGDEQYF. CDR3 DNA: TGTGCCTGGGATGGGGCCCTCGGCGACGAGCAGTACTTC. The rearrangement joins TRBV30 to TRBJ2-7, with D possibly TRBD1 on 5 matching bases. This CDR3 is built from 13 residues. Germline V lookup: CDR1 GTSNPN, CDR2 SVGIG (reference sequence). V shed 5 bases and J shed 5 bases, with 16 bases lying between them.

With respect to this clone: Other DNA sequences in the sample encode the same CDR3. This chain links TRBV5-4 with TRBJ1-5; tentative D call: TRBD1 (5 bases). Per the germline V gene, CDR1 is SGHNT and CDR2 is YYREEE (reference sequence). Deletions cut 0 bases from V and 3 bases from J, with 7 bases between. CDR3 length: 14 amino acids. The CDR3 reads CASSLAGSNQPQHF. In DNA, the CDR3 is TGTGCCAGCAGCTTGGCAGGGTCCAATCAGCCCCAGCATTTT.

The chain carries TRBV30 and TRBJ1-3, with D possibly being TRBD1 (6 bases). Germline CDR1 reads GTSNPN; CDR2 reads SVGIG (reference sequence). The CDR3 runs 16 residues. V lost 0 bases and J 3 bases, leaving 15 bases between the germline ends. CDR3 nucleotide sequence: TGTGCCTGGAGTGTAGGGACACCGTATTATGGAAACACCATATATTTT. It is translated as CAWSVGTPYYGNTIYF.

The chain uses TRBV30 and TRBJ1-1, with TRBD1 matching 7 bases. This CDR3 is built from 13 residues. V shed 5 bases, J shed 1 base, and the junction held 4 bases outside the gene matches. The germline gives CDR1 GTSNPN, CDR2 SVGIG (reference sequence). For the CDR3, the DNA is TGTGCCTGGGTGACAGGGTGGAACACTGAAGCTTTCTTT. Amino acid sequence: CAWVTGWNTEAFF.

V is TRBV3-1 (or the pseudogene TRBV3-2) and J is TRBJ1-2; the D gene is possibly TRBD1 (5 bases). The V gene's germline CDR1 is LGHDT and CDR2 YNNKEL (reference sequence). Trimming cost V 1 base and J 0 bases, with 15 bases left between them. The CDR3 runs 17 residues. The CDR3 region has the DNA TGTGCCAGCAGCCAAGTATCGGGCAGGGCCCCTAACTATGGCTACACCTTC. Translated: CASSQVSGRAPNYGYTF.

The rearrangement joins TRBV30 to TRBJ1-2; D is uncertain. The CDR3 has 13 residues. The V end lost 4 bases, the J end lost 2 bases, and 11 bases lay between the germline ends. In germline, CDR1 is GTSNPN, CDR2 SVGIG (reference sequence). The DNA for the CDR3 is TGTGCCTGGAAGACCCAGGCGAACTATGGCTACACCTTC. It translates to CAWKTQANYGYTF.

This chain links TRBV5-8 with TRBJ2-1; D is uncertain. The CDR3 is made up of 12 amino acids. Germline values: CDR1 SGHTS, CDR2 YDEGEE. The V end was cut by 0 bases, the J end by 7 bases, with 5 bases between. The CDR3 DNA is TGTGCCAGCAGCTTGGCCGGGAATGAGCAGTTCTTC. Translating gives CASSLAGNEQFF. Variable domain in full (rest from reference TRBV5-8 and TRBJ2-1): EAGVTQSPTHLIKTRGQQATLRCSPISGHTSVYWYQQALGLGLQFLLWYDEGEERNRGNFPPRFSGRQFPNYSSELNVNALELEDSALYLCASSLAGNEQFFGPGTRLTVL.

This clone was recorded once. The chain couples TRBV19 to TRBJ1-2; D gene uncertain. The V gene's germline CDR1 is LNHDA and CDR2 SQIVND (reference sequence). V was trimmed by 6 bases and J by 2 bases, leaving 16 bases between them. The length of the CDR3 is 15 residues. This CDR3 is CASSRGILSNYGYTF. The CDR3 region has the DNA TGTGCCAGTAGCCGAGGGATTTTGTCGAACTATGGCTACACCTTC.

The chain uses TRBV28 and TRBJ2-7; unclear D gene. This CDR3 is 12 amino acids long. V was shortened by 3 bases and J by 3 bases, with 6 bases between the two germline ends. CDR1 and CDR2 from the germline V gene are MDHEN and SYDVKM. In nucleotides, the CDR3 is TGTGCCAGCAGTTTGCCCGGCTACGAGCAGTACTTC. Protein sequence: CASSLPGYEQYF.

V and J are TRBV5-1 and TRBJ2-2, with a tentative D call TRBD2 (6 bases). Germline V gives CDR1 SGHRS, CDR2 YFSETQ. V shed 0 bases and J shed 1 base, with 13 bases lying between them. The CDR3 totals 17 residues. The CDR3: CASSLAQRALNTGELFF. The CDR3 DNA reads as TGCGCCAGCAGCTTGGCGCAGCGGGCGTTGAACACCGGGGAGCTGTTTTTT.

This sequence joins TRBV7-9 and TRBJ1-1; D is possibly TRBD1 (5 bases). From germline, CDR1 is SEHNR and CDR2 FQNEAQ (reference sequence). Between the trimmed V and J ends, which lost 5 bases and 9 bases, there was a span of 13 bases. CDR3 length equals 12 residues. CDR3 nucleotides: TGTGCCAGCAGCACCAAAACAGGAAAAGCTTTCTTT. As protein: CASSTKTGKAFF.

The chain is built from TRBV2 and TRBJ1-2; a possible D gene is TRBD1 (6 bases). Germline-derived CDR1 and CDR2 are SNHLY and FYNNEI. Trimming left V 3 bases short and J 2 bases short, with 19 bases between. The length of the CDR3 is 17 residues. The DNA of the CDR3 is TGTGCCAGCAGTGAGTGGGACACTAAATCCCTCAACTATGGCTACACCTTC. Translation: CASSEWDTKSLNYGYTF.

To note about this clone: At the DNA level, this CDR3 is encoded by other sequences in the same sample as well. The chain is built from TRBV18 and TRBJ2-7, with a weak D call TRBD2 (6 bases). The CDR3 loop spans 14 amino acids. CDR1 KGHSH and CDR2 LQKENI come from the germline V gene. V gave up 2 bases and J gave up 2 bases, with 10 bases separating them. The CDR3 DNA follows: TGTGCCAGCTCACCAGGGACGGGGGCCTACGAGCAGTACTTC. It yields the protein CASSPGTGAYEQYF.

The CDR3 region is CASSYQRGNNEQFF. In DNA, the CDR3 is TGTGCCAGCAGTTATCAGCGGGGGAACAATGAGCAGTTCTTC. The V gene is TRBV6-5, the J gene TRBJ2-1; 8 nucleotides match TRBD2. V trimming: 3 bases; J trimming: 5 bases; junction bases outside the gene matches: 3. The CDR3 runs 14 residues. Germline V gives CDR1 MNHEY, CDR2 SVGAGI.

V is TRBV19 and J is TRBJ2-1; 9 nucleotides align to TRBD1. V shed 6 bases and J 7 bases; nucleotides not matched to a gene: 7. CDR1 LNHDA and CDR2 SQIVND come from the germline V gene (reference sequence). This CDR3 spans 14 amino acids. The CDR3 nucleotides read TGTGCCAGTAGGGACAGGGGAATCTGGAATGAGCAGTTCTTC. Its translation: CASRDRGIWNEQFF.

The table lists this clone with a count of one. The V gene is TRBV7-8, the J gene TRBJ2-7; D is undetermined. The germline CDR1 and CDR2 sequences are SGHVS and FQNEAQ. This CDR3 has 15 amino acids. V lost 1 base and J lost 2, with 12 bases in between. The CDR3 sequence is CASSLVALQTYEQYF. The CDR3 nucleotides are TGTGCCAGCAGCTTAGTGGCTCTTCAAACCTACGAGCAGTACTTC.